Reported below is one T cell receptor beta chain. Antigen: not known. Original handling: Between about 23,224 and 750,000 TCRs appeared in each sample, and the median stood at about 93,000. TCRdb reprocessed the RACE reads with MiXCR, giving one entry per CDR3 protein. The V and J calls come from TCRdb's annotation, not from the publication. The sample lists 180,000 or so distinct CDR3 sequences; about 22% were seen once. V was trimmed by 0 bases and J by 8 bases, leaving 10 bases between them. This CDR3 spans 13 amino acids. Germline V lookup: CDR1 MNHEY, CDR2 SVGEGT. These data are taken from a study of human T cells and chemical hapten exposure. Study at large: Alopecia areata, totalis or universalis affected patients who were mostly female.

Time point denoted: patch test 1, 2 weeks after DPC sensitization. The treatment is: therapeutic diphenylcyclopropenone sensitization with weekly scalp DPC. Overall study results and limits: The count of PT1 expanded TCRs correlated positively with patch test score.

The J gene is TRBJ1-1, the V gene TRBV6-2 or TRBV6-3; no clear D gene. Material: whole blood, obtained in connection with sensitization to the hapten diphenylcyclopropenone (DPC). The source of this sequence is a woman aged 50 to 60 with alopecia areata. Some clones in this sample may be carry-over from other donors' samples. The CDR3 here is CASSYSGLAEAFF. Written as DNA, the CDR3 is TGTGCCAGCAGTTACTCAGGGCTCGCCGAAGCTTTCTTT.